This entry concerns a single T cell receptor beta chain. This sample was included in a study of OX40 agonist ivuxolimab in advanced cancers. Background on the study: The study treated patients with ivuxolimab, an agonistic anti-OX40 (CD134) antibody.

The data were produced by immunoSEQ multiplex PCR, yet TCRdb's version contains in-frame clones alone and is incomplete. The sample consists of just under 100,000 clones, approximately 94% of them appearing once. The CDR3 extends over 15 amino acids. Looked up from germline, CDR1 is MDHEN and CDR2 is SYDVKM. V lost 10 bases to trimming and J lost 3 bases; unmatched junction nucleotides: 15. This TCR came from an adult with an advanced solid tumor such as melanoma, head and neck, liver or kidney cancer. The rearrangement uses TRBV28 and TRBJ2-7; 7 bases fit TRBD2. The sequencing used CD4+ or CD8+ T cells sorted from blood, collected in a trial of the OX40 agonist ivuxolimab. CDR3 DNA: TGTGCCACCGAAAGCGCCGGGGAGGGAAGCTACGAGCAGTACTTC. Amino acid sequence: CATESAGEGSYEQYF.